This T cell receptor beta chain is from a study of T cells after yellow fever vaccination. Study in general: Fractions of low cell number were prepared using SMART-Seq v4 Ultra Low Input. General study results and limits: Some clonotypes were seen in both the CD4 and the CD8 compartments. These made up a small share and likely arose from convergent recombination.

5'RACE template switching generated TCR cDNA, adding a universal primer site and UMIs. TCRdb called the 5' RACE reads again in MiXCR, with one record for every CDR3 protein. The repertoire holds around 550,000 distinct CDR3 sequences, with under 25% as singletons. Turning to this clonotype: The antigen is not known.

This CDR3 has 14 amino acids. Per germline, CDR1 MNHEY and CDR2 SVGEGT. The trim removed 2 bases at V and 11 bases at J, leaving 11 bases unmatched. The rearrangement joins TRBV6-2 or TRBV6-3 to TRBJ1-1; 7 positions match TRBD1. The sequence was obtained from a man aged 25-45 years who received the YFV17D yellow fever vaccine. The source was PBMCs, collected 15 days after the yellow fever booster vaccination. Here the CDR3 DNA reads TGTGCCAGCAGTTACGCAGACAGGGCCGATGGGGCTTTCTTT. It encodes CASSYADRADGAFF.